This T cell receptor (beta chain) was retrieved from a study of identical twins. The CDR3 contains 14 residues. Germline lookup yields CDR1 SGHDT and CDR2 YYEEEE. Trimming took 0 bases from V and 2 from J, leaving 9 bases between them. After template switching added a universal primer site, the resulting cDNA carried unique molecular identifiers. TCRdb reanalysed the 5' RACE reads using MiXCR and keeps one entry per CDR3 protein. The data hold 600,000 to 850,000 distinct CDR3 sequences, with about 20% observed a single time. The sample was also linked to a second study, of T cells expressing NK-cell markers. That report adds: What restricted sorting to alpha-beta TCR T cells in several experiments was an anti-gamma-delta TCR antibody. Four donors showed these clonotypes also leading the CD3+CD56-NKG2C+ fraction.

The origin of this receptor is a woman aged 18-29 years in good health. The rearrangement joins TRBV5-6 to TRBJ2-7, with a weak D call TRBD2 (5 bases). The sequenced material came from PBMCs. The CDR3 DNA follows: TGTGCCAGCAGCTTGGTCCGGGGAGCCTACGAGCAGTACTTC. Its protein product is CASSLVRGAYEQYF. The full variable domain, rest sourced from reference TRBV5-6 and TRBJ2-7, is DAGVTQSPTHLIKTRGQQVTLRCSPKSGHDTVSWYQQALGQGPQFIFQYYEEEERQRGNFPDRFSGHQFPNYSSELNVNALLLGDSALYLCASSLVRGAYEQYFGPGTRLTVT.